Listed below are T cell receptor beta chains from one sample, sequenced in a study of blood T cell repertoires in COVID-19. Sequencing was performed with immunoSEQ multiplex PCR; in TCRdb, only in-frame clones are kept and a portion is missing. The sample records around 110,000 clones, 84% being singletons. The specimen sequenced was peripheral blood. The receptor source for this set is a human donor in a cohort sampled during active COVID-19. The CDR3 runs from the conserved cysteine through the conserved F or W. The order of the fields is V gene, D gene, J gene, clone size, CDR3 DNA, CDR3 protein. The D gene is left open where the match is weak. Clone size appears in some rows only: once, few, many, or a class for an expanded clone.

TRBV7-3	.	TRBJ1-1	.	TGTGCCAGCAGCTTAATGGGACACTCGAACACTGAAGCTTTCTTT	CASSLMGHSNTEAFF
TRBV7-2	.	TRBJ2-7	once	TGTGCCAGCAGTTGGGGGCCCTACGAGCAGTACTTC	CASSWGPYEQYF
TRBV19	TRBD1	TRBJ1-1	few	TGTGCCAGTAGTCCCCCAGACAGGGGGAAAGCTTTCTTT	CASSPPDRGKAFF
TRBV28	.	TRBJ2-2	.	TGTGCCAGCAGCACAAACACCGGGGAGCTGTTTTTT	CASSTNTGELFF
TRBV6-5	.	TRBJ2-7	.	TGTGCCAGCAGTTACTCTTTCAGGCTAAGCTCCTACGAGCAGTACTTC	CASSYSFRLSSYEQYF
TRBV2	TRBD1	TRBJ2-1	.	TGTGCCAGCAGATCCGGGACAGATACCTACAATGAGCAGTTCTTC	CASRSGTDTYNEQFF
TRBV5-1	TRBD1	TRBJ1-2	.	TGCGCCAGCAGCCGGAATCCGGGACAGGGTGATGGCTACACCTTC	CASSRNPGQGDGYTF
TRBV5-1	.	TRBJ1-6	.	TGCGCCAGCAGCTTGGTTCAGGGACCCCTCCACTTT	CASSLVQGPLHF
TRBV5-1	TRBD1	TRBJ2-3	once	TGCGCCAGCAGCTTGTCCGATCGGACAGGGATCACAGATACGCAGTATTTT	CASSLSDRTGITDTQYF
TRBV6-5	.	TRBJ1-4	.	TGTGCCAGCAGTAAACGTACTCCTAATGAAAAACTGTTTTTT	CASSKRTPNEKLFF
TRBV10-1	.	TRBJ2-4	few	TGCGCTGGAAGTTTGGGCCCACCCAAAAACATTCAGTACTTC	CAGSLGPPKNIQYF
TRBV2	TRBD1	TRBJ1-6	once	TGTGCCAGCAGTGAAGATGCAGGGGGCAGTTCACCCCTCCACTTT	CASSEDAGGSSPLHF
TRBV30	TRBD1	TRBJ1-1	.	TGTGCGCTGGGACAGCTGGCTGAAGCTTTCTTT	CALGQLAEAFF
TRBV2	.	TRBJ2-5	.	TGTGCCAGCAGTGTGAACCTACAAGAGACCCAGTACTTC	CASSVNLQETQYF